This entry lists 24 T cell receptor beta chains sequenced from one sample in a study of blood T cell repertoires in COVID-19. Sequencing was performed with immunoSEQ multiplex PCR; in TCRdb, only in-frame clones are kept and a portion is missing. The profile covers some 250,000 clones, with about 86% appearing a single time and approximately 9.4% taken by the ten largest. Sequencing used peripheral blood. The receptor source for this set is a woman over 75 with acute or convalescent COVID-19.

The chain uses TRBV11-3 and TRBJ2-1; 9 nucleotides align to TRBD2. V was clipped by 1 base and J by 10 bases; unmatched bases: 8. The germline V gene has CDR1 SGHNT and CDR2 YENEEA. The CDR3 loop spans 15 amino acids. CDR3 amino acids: CASSLVGGGAGEQFF. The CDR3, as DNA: TGTGCCAGCAGCTTAGTCGGCGGGGGGGCCGGGGAGCAGTTCTTC.

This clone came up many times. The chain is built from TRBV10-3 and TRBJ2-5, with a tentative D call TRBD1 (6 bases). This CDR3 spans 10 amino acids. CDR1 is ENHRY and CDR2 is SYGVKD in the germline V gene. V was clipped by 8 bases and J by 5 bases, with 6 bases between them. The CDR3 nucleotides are TGTGCCATCGGACAGGAGACCCAGTACTTC. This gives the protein CAIGQETQYF.

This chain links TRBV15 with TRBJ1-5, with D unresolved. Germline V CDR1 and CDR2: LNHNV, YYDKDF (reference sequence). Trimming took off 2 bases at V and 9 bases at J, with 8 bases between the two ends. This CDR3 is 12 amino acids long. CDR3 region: CATSRSPGPQHF. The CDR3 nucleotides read TGTGCCACCAGCAGATCCCCCGGGCCCCAGCATTTT.

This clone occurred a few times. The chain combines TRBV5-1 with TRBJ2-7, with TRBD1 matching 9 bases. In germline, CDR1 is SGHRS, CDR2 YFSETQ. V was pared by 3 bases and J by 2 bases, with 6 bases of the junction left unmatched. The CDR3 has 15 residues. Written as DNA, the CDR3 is TGCGCCAGCAGCTATGGGACAGGGACCCCCTACGAGCAGTACTTC. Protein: CASSYGTGTPYEQYF. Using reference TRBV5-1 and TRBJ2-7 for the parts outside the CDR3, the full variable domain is KAGVTQTPRYLIKTRGQQVTLSCSPISGHRSVSWYQQTPGQGLQFLFEYFSETQRNKGNFPGRFSGRQFSNSRSEMNVSTLELGDSALYLCASSYGTGTPYEQYFGPGTRLTVT.

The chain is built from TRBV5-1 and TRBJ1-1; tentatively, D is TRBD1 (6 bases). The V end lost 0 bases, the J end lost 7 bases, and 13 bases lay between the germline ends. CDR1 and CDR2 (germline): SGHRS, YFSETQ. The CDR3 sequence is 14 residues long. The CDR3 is CASSLVGPRGEAFF. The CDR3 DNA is TGCGCCAGCAGCTTGGTAGGGCCCAGGGGTGAAGCTTTCTTT.

The CDR3 sequence is CASSYSRQGNEQYF. CDR3 DNA: TGTGCCAGCAGTTACTCGAGGCAGGGTAACGAGCAGTACTTC. The rearrangement joins TRBV6-6 to TRBJ2-7; possible D gene TRBD1, 5 bases. Germline V gene data show CDR1 as MNHNY and CDR2 as SVGAGI (reference sequence). The CDR3 covers 14 residues. Trimming removed 0 bases from V and 5 bases from J, with 11 bases in between.

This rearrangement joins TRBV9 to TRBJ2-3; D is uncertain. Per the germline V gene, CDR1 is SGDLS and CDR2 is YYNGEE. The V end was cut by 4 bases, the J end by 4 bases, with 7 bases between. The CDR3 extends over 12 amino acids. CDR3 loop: CASSSTSDTQYF. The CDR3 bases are TGTGCCAGCAGCTCGACATCAGATACGCAGTATTTT.

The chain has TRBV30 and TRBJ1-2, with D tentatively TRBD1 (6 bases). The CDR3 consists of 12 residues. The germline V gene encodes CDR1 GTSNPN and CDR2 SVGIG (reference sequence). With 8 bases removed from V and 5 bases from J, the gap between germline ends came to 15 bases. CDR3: CARGHSKYGYTF. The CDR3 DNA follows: TGTGCCCGGGGACACTCCAAGTATGGCTACACCTTC.

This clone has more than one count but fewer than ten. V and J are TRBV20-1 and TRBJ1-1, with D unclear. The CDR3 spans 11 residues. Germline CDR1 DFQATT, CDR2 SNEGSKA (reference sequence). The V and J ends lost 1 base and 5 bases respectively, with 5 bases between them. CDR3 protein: CSARAGTEAFF. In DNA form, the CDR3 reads TGCAGTGCTAGAGCGGGGACTGAAGCTTTCTTT.

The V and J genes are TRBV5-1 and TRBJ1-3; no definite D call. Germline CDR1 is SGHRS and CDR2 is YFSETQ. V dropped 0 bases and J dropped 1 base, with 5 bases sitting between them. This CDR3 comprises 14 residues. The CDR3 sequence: CASSLEQSGNTIYF. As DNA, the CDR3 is TGCGCCAGCAGCTTGGAACAGTCTGGAAACACCATATATTTT.

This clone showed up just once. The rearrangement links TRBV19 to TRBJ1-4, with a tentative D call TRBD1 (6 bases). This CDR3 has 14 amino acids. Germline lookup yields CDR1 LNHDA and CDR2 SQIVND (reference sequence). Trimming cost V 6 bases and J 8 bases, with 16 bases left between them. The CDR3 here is CASSPRGGDEKLFF. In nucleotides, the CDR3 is TGTGCCAGTAGCCCTCGAGGGGGGGACGAAAAACTGTTTTTT.

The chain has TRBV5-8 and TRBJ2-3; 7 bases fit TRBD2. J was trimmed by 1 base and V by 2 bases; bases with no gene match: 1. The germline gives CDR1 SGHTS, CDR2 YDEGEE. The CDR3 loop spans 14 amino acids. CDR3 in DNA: TGTGCCAGCAGCTTTGGACTAGGCACAGATACGCAGTATTTT. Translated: CASSFGLGTDTQYF.

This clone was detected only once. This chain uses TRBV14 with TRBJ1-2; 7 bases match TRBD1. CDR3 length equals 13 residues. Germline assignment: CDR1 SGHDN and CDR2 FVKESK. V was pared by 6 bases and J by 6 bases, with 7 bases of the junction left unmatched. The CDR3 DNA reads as TGTGCCAGCAGACCGACAGGGATACATGGCTACACCTTC. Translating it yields CASRPTGIHGYTF. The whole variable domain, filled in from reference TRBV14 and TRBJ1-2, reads EAGVTQFPSHSVIEKGQTVTLRCDPISGHDNLYWYRRVMGKEIKFLLHFVKESKQDESGMPNNRFLAERTGGTYSTLKVQPAELEDSGVYFCASRPTGIHGYTFGSGTRLTVV.

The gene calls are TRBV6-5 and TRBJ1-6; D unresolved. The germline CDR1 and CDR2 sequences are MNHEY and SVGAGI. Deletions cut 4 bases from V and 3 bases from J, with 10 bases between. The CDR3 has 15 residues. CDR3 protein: CASSFRHDYNSPLHF. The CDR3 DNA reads TGTGCCAGCAGTTTCAGACACGACTATAATTCACCCCTCCACTTT.

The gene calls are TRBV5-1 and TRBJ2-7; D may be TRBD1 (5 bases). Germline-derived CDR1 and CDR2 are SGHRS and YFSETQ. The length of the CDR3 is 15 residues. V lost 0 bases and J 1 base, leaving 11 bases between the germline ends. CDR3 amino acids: CASSLASGFSYEQYF. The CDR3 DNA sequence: TGCGCCAGCAGCTTGGCGTCAGGGTTTTCCTACGAGCAGTACTTC.

The CDR3 reads CASSRDSSGGYTF. The DNA of the CDR3 is TGTGCCAGCAGTCGAGACAGTTCGGGCGGCTACACCTTC. The chain has TRBV6-5 and TRBJ1-2; the D gene is possibly TRBD1 (5 bases). This CDR3 is 13 amino acids long. Between the trimmed V and J ends, which lost 5 bases and 8 bases, there was a span of 15 bases. Looked up from germline, CDR1 is MNHEY and CDR2 is SVGAGI.

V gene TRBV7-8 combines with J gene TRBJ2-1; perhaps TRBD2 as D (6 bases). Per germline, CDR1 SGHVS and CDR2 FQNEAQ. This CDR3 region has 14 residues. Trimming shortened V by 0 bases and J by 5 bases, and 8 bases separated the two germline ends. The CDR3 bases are TGTGCCAGCAGCTTAGCGGGACTTAACAATGAGCAGTTCTTC. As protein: CASSLAGLNNEQFF.

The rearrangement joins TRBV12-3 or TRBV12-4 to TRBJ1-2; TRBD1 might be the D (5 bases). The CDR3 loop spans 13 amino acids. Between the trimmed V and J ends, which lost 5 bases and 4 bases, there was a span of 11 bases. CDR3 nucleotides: TGTGCCAGCAGTAACAGGCACGGCTATGGCTACACCTTC. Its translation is CASSNRHGYGYTF.

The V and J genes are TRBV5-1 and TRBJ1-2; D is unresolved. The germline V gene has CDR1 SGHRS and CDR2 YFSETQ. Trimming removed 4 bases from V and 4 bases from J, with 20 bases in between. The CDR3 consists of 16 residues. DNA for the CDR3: TGCGCCAGCAGCCCTGGAAGTGTAGGAGGGCTCTATGGCTACACCTTC. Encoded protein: CASSPGSVGGLYGYTF. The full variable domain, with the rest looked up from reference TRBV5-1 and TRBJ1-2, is KAGVTQTPRYLIKTRGQQVTLSCSPISGHRSVSWYQQTPGQGLQFLFEYFSETQRNKGNFPGRFSGRQFSNSRSEMNVSTLELGDSALYLCASSPGSVGGLYGYTFGSGTRLTVV.

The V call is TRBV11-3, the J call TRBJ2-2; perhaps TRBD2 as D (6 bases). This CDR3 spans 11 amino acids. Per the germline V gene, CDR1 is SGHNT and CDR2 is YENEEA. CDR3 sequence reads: CAGGNTGELFF. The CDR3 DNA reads TGTGCGGGAGGGAACACCGGGGAGCTGTTTTTT.

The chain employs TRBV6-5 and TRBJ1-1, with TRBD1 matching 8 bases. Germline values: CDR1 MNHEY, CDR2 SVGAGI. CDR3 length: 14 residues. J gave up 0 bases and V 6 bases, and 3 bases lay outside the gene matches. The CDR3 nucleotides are TGTGCCAGCAGAGCGGGACAGGTGAACACTGAAGCTTTCTTT. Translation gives CASRAGQVNTEAFF.

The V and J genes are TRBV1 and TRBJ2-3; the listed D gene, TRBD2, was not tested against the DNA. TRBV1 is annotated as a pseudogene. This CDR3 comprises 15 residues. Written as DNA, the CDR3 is TGCACCAGTCCCCATGGCGGGGGTTTTGGAGATACGCAGTATTTT. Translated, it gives CTSPHGGGFGDTQYF.

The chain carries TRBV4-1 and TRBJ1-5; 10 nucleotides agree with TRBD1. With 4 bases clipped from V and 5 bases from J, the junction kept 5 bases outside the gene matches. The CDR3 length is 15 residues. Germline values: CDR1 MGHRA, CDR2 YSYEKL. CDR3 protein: CASSRSGTGDQPQHF. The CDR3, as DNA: TGCGCCAGCAGCCGTTCCGGGACAGGGGATCAGCCCCAGCATTTT.

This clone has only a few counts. CDR3 in DNA: TGTGCCAGCAGGCGGGGGAGGCAAAGCACAGATACGCAGTATTTT. Translating gives CASRRGRQSTDTQYF. This chain links TRBV2 with TRBJ2-3; 7 nucleotides agree with TRBD2. Germline CDR1 reads SNHLY; CDR2 reads FYNNEI. This CDR3 is built from 15 residues. Trimming took 6 bases from V and 0 from J; bases not matched to a gene: 6.